The 30 T cell receptor beta chains below were found in one sample sequenced in a study of shared clonotypes between healthy human individuals. As defined, naive CD8 cells were CD45RO-negative and positively selected for CCR7, with terminally differentiated effector memory CD45RA+ cells excluded. Produced via immunoSEQ multiplex PCR; TCRdb's table is partial and in-frame only. In the table there are some 2 million clones, about 95% of which are singletons. Sequencing used naive CD8+ T cells sorted from blood. These receptors all stem from a man younger than 35 in good health.

V gene TRBV19 combines with J gene TRBJ1-5, with no clear D. V lost 4 bases to trimming and J lost 0 bases, with 7 bases between them. Germline V lookup: CDR1 LNHDA, CDR2 SQIVND (reference sequence). This CDR3 is 14 amino acids long. The CDR3 DNA reads TGTGCCAGTAGTACTGGGCCTAGCAATCAGCCCCAGCATTTT. It yields the protein CASSTGPSNQPQHF.

The chain couples TRBV5-1 to TRBJ2-5; TRBD2 aligns across 9 bases. Germline lookup yields CDR1 SGHRS and CDR2 YFSETQ. The CDR3 runs to 19 residues. V was pared by 1 base and J by 6 bases, with 19 bases of the junction left unmatched. This chain's CDR3 is CASSLHTGGMIAGAQTQYF. CDR3 in DNA: TGCGCCAGCAGCTTGCATACAGGAGGGATGATAGCGGGAGCTCAGACCCAGTACTTC.

This rearrangement joins TRBV4-1 to TRBJ2-2; D unclear. V was shortened by 1 base and J by 5 bases, with 8 bases between the two germline ends. Germline CDR1 reads MGHRA; CDR2 reads YSYEKL. The CDR3 consists of 14 residues. CDR3 coding DNA: TGCGCCAGCAGCCAAGGAAGCGTTACCGGGGAGCTGTTTTTT. It specifies CASSQGSVTGELFF.

This rearrangement joins TRBV28 to TRBJ2-7; tentative D call: TRBD1 (6 bases). The CDR3 totals 12 residues. The V gene lost 8 bases and the J gene lost 6 bases, with 14 bases spanning the gap. Germline CDR1 and CDR2: MDHEN and SYDVKM. The CDR3 DNA follows: TGTGCCAGCGCTAAACAGGGCTTCGAGCAGTACTTC. It translates to CASAKQGFEQYF.

V gene TRBV29-1 combines with J gene TRBJ1-1; perhaps TRBD1 as D (6 bases). Germline V gene lookup returns CDR1 SQVTM and CDR2 ANQGSEA. The CDR3 runs to 13 residues. Trimming left V 2 bases short and J 2 bases short, with 9 bases between. The CDR3 sequence: CSVETGYNTEAFF. The CDR3 nucleotides are TGCAGCGTTGAAACAGGGTACAACACTGAAGCTTTCTTT.

The table lists this clone with a few counts. The chain links TRBV7-9 to TRBJ1-5; no definite D call. CDR1 and CDR2 from the germline V gene are SEHNR and FQNEAQ (reference sequence). V was shortened by 5 bases and J by 6 bases, with 8 bases between the two germline ends. The CDR3 has 12 residues. The DNA for the CDR3 is TGTGCCAGCAGCAACGGTGGTCAGCCCCAGCATTTT. It codes for CASSNGGQPQHF.

The V call is TRBV27, the J call TRBJ2-7, with 7 bases fitting TRBD1. CDR1 MNHEY and CDR2 SMNVEV come from the germline V gene (reference sequence). The ends lost 4 bases at V and 0 bases at J; junction bases unmatched: 9. CDR3 length: 16 amino acids. The chain's CDR3 is CASSYSLGQNSYEQYF. As DNA, the CDR3 is TGTGCCAGCAGTTATTCTTTGGGACAGAACTCCTACGAGCAGTACTTC.

The V and J genes are TRBV28 and TRBJ2-2, with D perhaps being TRBD1 or TRBD2 (5 bases each). Per the germline V gene, CDR1 is MDHEN and CDR2 is SYDVKM. V lost 6 bases and J lost 6, with 17 bases in between. The CDR3 consists of 15 residues. CDR3 coding DNA: TGTGCCAGCAGCCCCCGTCCGGGGCCAGCCGGGGAGCTGTTTTTT. Protein sequence: CASSPRPGPAGELFF.

The V gene is TRBV9, the J gene TRBJ1-5; D may be TRBD1 (6 bases). V was trimmed by 0 bases and J by 3 bases, leaving 10 bases between them. The CDR3 has 15 amino acids. In germline, CDR1 is SGDLS, CDR2 YYNGEE. CDR3 amino acids: CASSVGGQANQPQHF. CDR3 DNA sequence: TGTGCCAGCAGCGTAGGGGGACAAGCCAATCAGCCCCAGCATTTT.

The V and J genes are TRBV25-1 and TRBJ2-7; TRBD2 aligns across 9 bases. V dropped 1 base and J dropped 2; count of bases not matched to a gene: 6. The germline CDR1 and CDR2 sequences are MGHDK and SYGVNS. The CDR3 totals 16 residues. CDR3 residues: CASSESRLADTYEQYF. The CDR3 nucleotides read TGTGCCAGCAGTGAATCACGACTAGCGGACACCTACGAGCAGTACTTC.

The chain uses TRBV6-5 and TRBJ2-2; D gene ambiguous. V gave up 6 bases and J gave up 2 bases, with 7 bases separating them. Germline V gene data show CDR1 as MNHEY and CDR2 as SVGAGI. This CDR3 contains 13 residues. DNA of the CDR3: TGTGCCAGCAGATGGACCAACACCGGGGAGCTGTTTTTT. Amino acid sequence: CASRWTNTGELFF.

The chain combines TRBV6-5 with TRBJ1-2, with TRBD1 matching 7 bases. Germline V gene lookup returns CDR1 MNHEY and CDR2 SVGAGI. V was clipped by 0 bases and J by 4 bases; unmatched bases: 8. This CDR3 spans 16 amino acids. The CDR3 sequence: CASSYSQGGEPYGYTF. The CDR3 DNA follows: TGTGCCAGCAGTTACTCTCAGGGGGGTGAACCCTATGGCTACACCTTC.

The chain carries TRBV27 and TRBJ1-2; 9 bases fit TRBD1. The germline gives CDR1 MNHEY, CDR2 SMNVEV (reference sequence). Losses at the gene ends were 4 bases for V and 9 bases for J; bases not matched to a gene: 24. This CDR3 has 19 residues. CDR3 protein: CASSSRNSDRGEDLSSYTF. CDR3 nucleotide sequence: TGTGCCAGCAGTTCCCGGAACTCGGACAGGGGCGAGGACTTATCTAGCTACACCTTC.

This sequence joins TRBV7-9 and TRBJ2-1, with no clear D. This CDR3 has 15 residues. Germline-derived CDR1 and CDR2 are SEHNR and FQNEAQ (reference sequence). V lost 2 bases and J lost 9, with 17 bases in between. Here the CDR3 reads CASSLSETLRGEQFF. The CDR3, as DNA: TGTGCCAGCAGCTTATCTGAAACTCTTCGCGGTGAGCAGTTCTTC.

This clone was counted once. The V gene is TRBV10-2, the J gene TRBJ2-3; D is perhaps TRBD2 (5 bases). The V end was cut by 3 bases, the J end by 0 bases, with 16 bases between. Germline loops: CDR1 WSHSY, CDR2 SAAADI. The CDR3 is made up of 17 amino acids. CDR3: CASSDPISAASTDTQYF. CDR3 coding DNA: TGCGCCAGCAGTGACCCCATTAGCGCCGCTAGCACAGATACGCAGTATTTT.

This chain uses TRBV5-8 with TRBJ2-3, with D possibly matching TRBD1 (6 bases). Trimming left V 4 bases short and J 2 bases short, with 17 bases between. The CDR3 is 16 amino acids. In germline, CDR1 is SGHTS, CDR2 YDEGEE. The CDR3: CASSPLEAGDTDTQYF. CDR3 nucleotides: TGTGCCAGCAGCCCCTTGGAAGCAGGGGACACAGATACGCAGTATTTT.

As to this clone: Other nucleotide sequences in the sample specify the same CDR3. The chain has TRBV9 and TRBJ2-1; weak D call: TRBD1 (5 bases). Per germline, CDR1 SGDLS and CDR2 YYNGEE. Trimming removed 2 bases at V and 4 bases at J, with 10 bases between. The CDR3 runs to 14 residues. The CDR3 loop reads CASSVVGAYNEQFF. The CDR3 DNA reads as TGTGCCAGCAGCGTTGTTGGGGCTTACAATGAGCAGTTCTTC.

This chain joins TRBV27 and TRBJ2-3; 10 bases align to TRBD1. This CDR3 has 18 amino acids. After removal of 2 bases from V and 0 bases from J, the junction contained 8 bases not matched to a gene. Germline CDR1 is MNHEY and CDR2 is SMNVEV (reference sequence). The CDR3 sequence is CASSLGTGVGYSTDTQYF. The CDR3 DNA is TGTGCCAGCAGTTTAGGGACAGGGGTGGGCTATAGCACAGATACGCAGTATTTT.

The rearrangement uses TRBV19 and TRBJ2-2, with 7 nucleotides matching TRBD1. The V gene's germline CDR1 is LNHDA and CDR2 SQIVND (reference sequence). The V segment lost 9 bases and the J segment 4 bases; nucleotides outside the gene matches: 5. The length of the CDR3 is 13 residues. The chain's CDR3 is CASTGVATGELFF. The CDR3 bases are TGTGCCAGCACAGGGGTTGCCACCGGGGAGCTGTTTTTT.

The genes are TRBV5-1 and TRBJ2-3; D is possibly TRBD1 or TRBD2 (7 bases each). Between the trimmed V and J ends, which lost 6 bases and 4 bases, there was a span of 12 bases. This CDR3 has 13 amino acids. Per germline, CDR1 SGHRS and CDR2 YFSETQ. As DNA, the CDR3 is TGCGCCAGCACCAGGGGGGGCCCAGATACGCAGTATTTT. Encoded protein: CASTRGGPDTQYF.

The genes are TRBV21-1 and TRBJ2-7; the table's D call, TRBD2, was not checked against the DNA. TRBV21-1 is an annotated pseudogene. The CDR3 is 18 amino acids. CDR3 in DNA: TGTGCCAGCAGCAAAGTGATCTCCGGGACTAGCGGGAGGCACGAGCAGTACTTC. It yields the protein CASSKVISGTSGRHEQYF.

The chain is built from TRBV27 and TRBJ1-2; no reliable D call. Germline V gene sequence: CDR1 MNHEY, CDR2 SMNVEV (reference sequence). V was pared by 4 bases and J by 8 bases, with 14 bases between. The CDR3 extends over 13 amino acids. The DNA for the CDR3 is TGTGCCAGCAGTTCGCCGGGTCTGGGGGGCTACACCTTC. Its translation is CASSSPGLGGYTF.

As regards this clone: This sample also contains other DNA sequences that code for the same CDR3. The J gene is TRBJ2-7, the V gene TRBV7-9, with TRBD2 as a possible D gene (6 bases). The CDR3 has 14 amino acids. Looked up from germline, CDR1 is SEHNR and CDR2 is FQNEAQ (reference sequence). The germline V and J ends were trimmed by 1 base and 3 bases, with 10 bases remaining between them. The CDR3 is CASSLEAGLYEQYF. The CDR3 region has the DNA TGTGCCAGCAGCTTAGAGGCGGGGCTCTACGAGCAGTACTTC.

The V gene is TRBV5-1, the J gene TRBJ2-3; 8 bases line up with TRBD2. The CDR3 spans 14 residues. V trimming: 3 bases; J trimming: 2 bases; junction bases outside the gene matches: 2. CDR1 and CDR2 from the germline V gene are SGHRS and YFSETQ. CDR3 sequence reads: CASSYSGDTDTQYF. CDR3 coding DNA: TGCGCCAGCAGCTATAGCGGGGACACAGATACGCAGTATTTT.

The rearrangement uses TRBV7-9 and TRBJ1-6; no clear D gene. The CDR3 runs to 19 residues. Germline CDR1 and CDR2: SEHNR and FQNEAQ (reference sequence). Trimming took off 1 base at V and 0 bases at J, with 16 bases between the two ends. This chain's CDR3 is CASSLEFLPVSSYNSPLHF. CDR3 DNA sequence: TGTGCCAGCAGCTTAGAATTTCTCCCAGTCAGCTCCTATAATTCACCCCTCCACTTT.

On this clone: Other DNA sequences from this sample encode an identical CDR3 as well. The rearrangement uses TRBV5-4 and TRBJ1-6; no reliable D call. Trimming stripped 0 bases from V and 7 bases from J, with 5 bases between. The length of the CDR3 is 13 residues. Germline assignment: CDR1 SGHNT and CDR2 YYREEE (reference sequence). The CDR3 is CASSLGGNSPLHF. For the CDR3, the DNA is TGTGCCAGCAGCTTGGGGGGAAATTCACCCCTCCACTTT.

The table lists this clone with a few counts. This chain joins TRBV11-2 and TRBJ1-2, with D maybe TRBD1 (5 bases). The CDR3 sequence is 15 residues long. Looked up from germline, CDR1 is SGHAT and CDR2 is FQNNGV. V shed 1 base and J shed 3 bases, with 12 bases lying between them. CDR3 loop: CASSLAVGEHYGYTF. The CDR3 DNA sequence: TGTGCCAGCAGCTTAGCGGTGGGGGAGCACTATGGCTACACCTTC.

The V call is TRBV6-5, the J call TRBJ2-1; D is possibly TRBD2 (7 bases). The CDR3 consists of 16 residues. The germline V gene encodes CDR1 MNHEY and CDR2 SVGAGI. Deletions cut 0 bases from V and 3 bases from J, with 12 bases between. CDR3 DNA sequence: TGTGCCAGCAGTTACTCGGGGGGGGCGGTCTACAATGAGCAGTTCTTC. Encoded protein: CASSYSGGAVYNEQFF.

V is TRBV5-6 and J is TRBJ1-1, with D tentatively TRBD1 (5 bases). In germline, CDR1 is SGHDT, CDR2 YYEEEE. Trimming left V 3 bases short and J 8 bases short, with 11 bases between. The CDR3 totals 12 residues. CDR3 protein: CASSSGTLEAFF. The CDR3 DNA follows: TGTGCCAGCAGCTCCGGGACTTTAGAAGCTTTCTTT. Looking up the rest from reference TRBV5-6 and TRBJ1-1 gives the full variable domain: DAGVTQSPTHLIKTRGQQVTLRCSPKSGHDTVSWYQQALGQGPQFIFQYYEEEERQRGNFPDRFSGHQFPNYSSELNVNALLLGDSALYLCASSSGTLEAFFGQGTRLTVV.

This chain joins TRBV27 and TRBJ2-7; the D call may be TRBD1 or TRBD2 (5 bases each). This CDR3 has 15 residues. The germline V gene has CDR1 MNHEY and CDR2 SMNVEV (reference sequence). Deletions cut 5 bases from V and 1 base from J, with 15 bases between. The CDR3 loop reads CASSLPGRQSYEQYF. The DNA of the CDR3 is TGTGCCAGCAGTCTTCCGGGACGGCAATCCTACGAGCAGTACTTC.